These T cell receptor beta chains were read from a single sample in a study of OX40 agonist ivuxolimab in advanced cancers. Assay used: immunoSEQ multiplex PCR; TCRdb lists only in-frame clones, some missing. Altogether more than 25,000 clones are present, about 74% being singletons, with the ten largest covering around 12%. Material: CD4+ or CD8+ T cells sorted from blood, obtained in a trial of the OX40 agonist ivuxolimab. These TCRs come from an adult with an advanced solid tumor such as melanoma, head and neck, liver or kidney cancer. The CDR3 runs from the conserved cysteine through the conserved F or W. A D gene is named only where the DNA matches it firmly. The size of a clone is reported for some rows only, either as once, few or many, or as a class for expanded clones.

cdr3_nt	cdr3_aa	d_call	v_call	j_call	clone_size
TGTGCCAGCAGCGCCCAAAGTATGAACACTGAAGCTTTCTTT	CASSAQSMNTEAFF	-	TRBV9	TRBJ1-1	-
TGTGCCAGCAGTGACCTTAGCGGGGGGCGTAGCACAGATACGCAGTATTTT	CASSDLSGGRSTDTQYF	TRBD2	TRBV25-1	TRBJ2-3	few
TGTGCCAGCAGCTTCAATGAGCAGTTCTTC	CASSFNEQFF	-	TRBV7-2	TRBJ2-1	-
TGTGCCAGCTCACCATCAGGGCGCGGGCAGCCCCAGCATTTT	CASSPSGRGQPQHF	-	TRBV18	TRBJ1-5	few
TGTGCCAGCAAGACTACGGGGAACACCGGGGAGCTGTTTTTT	CASKTTGNTGELFF	-	TRBV9	TRBJ2-2	-
TGTGCCAGCAGCTTAGCGTCCGGTTTGAACACTGAAGCTTTCTTT	CASSLASGLNTEAFF	-	TRBV7-2	TRBJ1-1	-
TGTGCCAGCAGCAAACAGGTGTTGCAGGTTGCAGATACGCAGTATTTT	CASSKQVLQVADTQYF	-	TRBV7-2	TRBJ2-3	-
TGTGCCAGCAGCTCCCGTATTGGGATGGGGAGACCAACTAATGAAAAACTGTTTTTT	CASSSRIGMGRPTNEKLFF	-	TRBV7-8	TRBJ1-4	-
TGTGCCAGCAGTCCGTATACTAGCGGGGGGACAGATACGCAGTATTTT	CASSPYTSGGTDTQYF	TRBD2	TRBV28	TRBJ2-3	-
TGTGCCTGGAGGGACAGGGGGCGAGGACAGCCCCAGCATTTT	CAWRDRGRGQPQHF	TRBD1	TRBV30	TRBJ1-5	-
TGTGCCTGGAGCCCAGGGGGGCGAAAACTGTTTTTT	CAWSPGGRKLFF	TRBD1	TRBV30	TRBJ1-4	few
TGTGCCAGCAGCTGGGGACAAATGGGCTACGAGCAGTACTTC	CASSWGQMGYEQYF	-	TRBV5-6	TRBJ2-7	-
TGTGCCAGCAGCTTAGCGGGGGGAGCGGAGACCCAGTACTTC	CASSLAGGAETQYF	-	TRBV7-9	TRBJ2-5	-
TGTGCCAGCAGCCCCCACGGGGGCGGCTACAATGAGCAGTTCTTC	CASSPHGGGYNEQFF	-	TRBV11-2	TRBJ2-1	-
TGTGCCAGCAGTAAACAGGGAAGCGAGGATGAAAAACTGTTTTTT	CASSKQGSEDEKLFF	-	TRBV2	TRBJ1-4	few
TGTGCCAGCAGCTTGGGGTCATCTGGAAACACCATATATTTT	CASSLGSSGNTIYF	-	TRBV5-6	TRBJ1-3	-
TGTGCCAGCTCTCCGGACAGGGACTATGGCTACACCTTC	CASSPDRDYGYTF	TRBD1	TRBV18	TRBJ1-2	once
TGTGCCAGCAGCCTTCCCGGACAGGGGCGCGTCGGGGAGCTGTTTTTT	CASSLPGQGRVGELFF	TRBD1	TRBV7-9	TRBJ2-2	-
TGCGCCAGCAGCCAAGTTGTACTGATCAGAGGGAAAACCGCTAAGGGCACTGAAGCTTTCTTT	CASSQVVLIRGKTAKGTEAFF	-	TRBV4-1	TRBJ1-1	-
TGTGCCAGCACGCGACTTCAAAAGAACACTGAAGCTTTCTTT	CASTRLQKNTEAFF	-	TRBV6-1	TRBJ1-1	-
TGTGCCAGCAGCGTAGCGGGGACAGGGCGGACTGAAGCTTTCTTT	CASSVAGTGRTEAFF	TRBD1	TRBV9	TRBJ1-1	few
TGTGCCAGCAGTGTCCAGGGCGACAATCAGCCCCAGCATTTT	CASSVQGDNQPQHF	-	TRBV2	TRBJ1-5	-
TGTGCCAGCAGCCGCAACAGGGGCCGCCTCTCTGGGGCCAACGTCCTGACTTTC	CASSRNRGRLSGANVLTF	TRBD1	TRBV14	TRBJ2-6	-
TGTGCCAGCAGCGAAACTGAGGTCTATGGCTACACCTTC	CASSETEVYGYTF	-	TRBV7-9	TRBJ1-2	-
TGTGCCAGCAGCTTAGCCCCGAATGAGCAGTTCTTC	CASSLAPNEQFF	-	TRBV7-9	TRBJ2-1	-
TGTGCCAGCAGCGCGTACAGGGGCTATGGCTACACCTTC	CASSAYRGYGYTF	TRBD1	TRBV6-5	TRBJ1-2	few
TGTGCCATCAGTAGCCGGGACAAAGAGACCCAGTACTTC	CAISSRDKETQYF	-	TRBV10-3	TRBJ2-5	once
TGTGCCAGCAGTTTATGGGACAGGGGGGCAGATACGCAGTATTTT	CASSLWDRGADTQYF	TRBD1	TRBV27	TRBJ2-3	-
TGTGCCAGCAGCTTAGTAGAGGGTTTCTCCTACGAGCAGTACTTC	CASSLVEGFSYEQYF	-	TRBV7-2	TRBJ2-7	-
TGTGCCAGTAGTATAGGGGGCGGGGGGGAGCAGTTCTTC	CASSIGGGGEQFF	TRBD2	TRBV19	TRBJ2-1	-
TGTGCCAGCAGTTTATCTAGTGGAAACACCATATATTTT	CASSLSSGNTIYF	-	TRBV27	TRBJ1-3	few
TGTGCCAGCAGCGGTACCTGGGACACAGATACGCAGTATTTT	CASSGTWDTDTQYF	-	TRBV9	TRBJ2-3	-
TGTGCCAGCAGCTTAGATCAAAGGTACGAGCAGTACTTC	CASSLDQRYEQYF	-	TRBV11-3	TRBJ2-7	-
TGTGCCACCCTCAGGGGGAGCAATCAGCCCCAGCATTTT	CATLRGSNQPQHF	TRBD1	TRBV6-6	TRBJ1-5	-
TGTGCCAGCAGCGCCGGGACAGATTATCAGCCCCAGCATTTT	CASSAGTDYQPQHF	TRBD1	TRBV9	TRBJ1-5	few
TGCAGCGTTGAAGAGGTACGGGGGTTCTATGGCTACACCTTC	CSVEEVRGFYGYTF	-	TRBV29-1	TRBJ1-2	-
TGTGCCAGCAGTTACGGGGGACAGGGAAGGCCTTCACCCCTCCACTTT	CASSYGGQGRPSPLHF	TRBD1	TRBV6-5	TRBJ1-6	-
TGTGCCAGCAGCGCAGACAGGCAAGATACGCAGTATTTT	CASSADRQDTQYF	-	TRBV5-5	TRBJ2-3	-
TGTGCCAGCAGCCAGAGCTCTGGAAACACCATATATTTT	CASSQSSGNTIYF	-	TRBV14	TRBJ1-3	-
TGTGCCACCAGCACTGAATCATCGGGACAGGGGAGCTTAAGAAACACCATATATTTT	CATSTESSGQGSLRNTIYF	TRBD1	TRBV15	TRBJ1-3	-
TGTGCCAGCAGCTTGGCATCAGGTCCTGAAGCTTTCTTT	CASSLASGPEAFF	-	TRBV4-2	TRBJ1-1	-
TGTGCCTGGAGAGGGACAGCGGGTTCACCCCTCCACTTT	CAWRGTAGSPLHF	TRBD1	TRBV30	TRBJ1-6	-
TGTGCCTGGAGTTTAGATGGAAACACCATATATTTT	CAWSLDGNTIYF	-	TRBV30	TRBJ1-3	-
TGTGCCAGCAGTACCGGGACAGGGAGGTCCGGGGCCAACGTCCTGACTTTC	CASSTGTGRSGANVLTF	TRBD1	TRBV5-6	TRBJ2-6	once
TGTGCCAGCAGCGCGGACAGGGCCTACGAGCAGTACTTC	CASSADRAYEQYF	-	TRBV21-1	TRBJ2-7	once
TGTGCCAGCAGCCAAGTGACTGACACAGATACGCAGTATTTT	CASSQVTDTDTQYF	-	TRBV4-2	TRBJ2-3	-
TGTGCCAGCAGCGAACGCCCTGTCAGCACAGATACGCAGTATTTT	CASSERPVSTDTQYF	-	TRBV9	TRBJ2-3	once
TGCGCCAGCATACCCGGACCAGGACAGGGGGCCGGTGCGAACACCGGGGAGCTGTTTTTT	CASIPGPGQGAGANTGELFF	TRBD1	TRBV5-1	TRBJ2-2	-
TGTGCCAGCAGTTCATTGGGACAGGGGTCTGAGCAGTTCTTC	CASSSLGQGSEQFF	TRBD1	TRBV27	TRBJ2-1	once
TGCGCCAGCAGCTTGGCTTCCGCCCTGGCAGATACGCAGTATTTT	CASSLASALADTQYF	-	TRBV5-1	TRBJ2-3	-
TGTGCCAGCAGGGCAGCTACGTTGTCACCCCTCCACTTT	CASRAATLSPLHF	-	TRBV7-9	TRBJ1-6	-
TGTGCCAGCAGTTCAGCGAACACTGAAGCTTTCTTT	CASSSANTEAFF	-	TRBV28	TRBJ1-1	-
TGTGCCAGCAGTGAACCCAGGGATTTGAACACTGAAGCTTTCTTT	CASSEPRDLNTEAFF	-	TRBV2	TRBJ1-1	-
TGCGCCAGCAGCCATTTAGGACAGGGGGAGAGCGGCTACACCTTC	CASSHLGQGESGYTF	TRBD1	TRBV4-1	TRBJ1-2	few